These 28 T cell receptor beta chains originate from one sample sequenced in a study of shared clonotypes between healthy human individuals. The method was immunoSEQ multiplex PCR; TCRdb's version includes in-frame clones alone and lacks a portion of them. The sample shows more than 1 million clones, around 78% of them seen only once. Sequencing was carried out using memory CD4+ T cells from PBMCs. The sample's subset: CD45RA-negative fraction. The receptors here all came from a young man in good health. Some clones in this sample may be carry-over from other donors' samples.

V and J are TRBV7-9 and TRBJ1-2, with TRBD1 identical over 7 bases. V shed 5 bases, J shed 5 bases, and the junction held 8 bases outside the gene matches. Germline V lookup: CDR1 SEHNR, CDR2 FQNEAQ (reference sequence). The CDR3 runs 14 residues. The CDR3 here is CASSLRGQGYGYTF. The CDR3 region has the DNA TGTGCCAGCAGCCTAAGGGGGCAGGGGTATGGCTACACCTTC.

The chain joins TRBV7-9 to TRBJ1-2; 8 bases fit TRBD1. This CDR3 spans 14 amino acids. Germline V gene sequence: CDR1 SEHNR, CDR2 FQNEAQ (reference sequence). After removal of 4 bases from V and 4 bases from J, the junction contained 5 bases not matched to a gene. The CDR3 DNA reads as TGTGCCAGCAGCTACCCGGACAGGGCCTATGGCTACACCTTC. This codes for CASSYPDRAYGYTF.

In its sample, this clone was seen once. V usage is TRBV28 and J usage is TRBJ1-5, with TRBD1 matching over 8 bases. The CDR3 runs to 16 residues. Germline CDR1 and CDR2: MDHEN and SYDVKM. The J segment lost 2 bases and the V segment lost 6 bases, leaving 9 bases of the junction unmatched. Here the CDR3 DNA reads TGTGCCAGCAGACAACCTCAGGGGGCTGGCAATCAGCCCCAGCATTTT. Translated, it gives CASRQPQGAGNQPQHF. The full variable domain, in which reference TRBV28 and TRBJ1-5 provide the parts outside the CDR3, is DVKVTQSSRYLVKRTGEKVFLECVQDMDHENMFWYRQDPGLGLRLIYFSYDVKMKEKGDIPEGYSVSREKKERFSLILESASTNQTSMYLCASRQPQGAGNQPQHFGDGTRLSIL.

The genes are TRBV28 and TRBJ2-1, with TRBD2 matching 11 bases. The CDR3 has 16 residues. Germline V CDR1 and CDR2: MDHEN, SYDVKM. The trim removed 6 bases at V and 0 bases at J, leaving 4 bases unmatched. As DNA, the CDR3 is TGTGCCAGCAGGCTAGCGGGAGGCAGCTCCTACAATGAGCAGTTCTTC. Encoded protein: CASRLAGGSSYNEQFF. Full variable domain (missing parts from reference TRBV28 and TRBJ2-1): DVKVTQSSRYLVKRTGEKVFLECVQDMDHENMFWYRQDPGLGLRLIYFSYDVKMKEKGDIPEGYSVSREKKERFSLILESASTNQTSMYLCASRLAGGSSYNEQFFGPGTRLTVL.

The genes are TRBV28 and TRBJ1-5; D gene ambiguous. Germline CDR1 and CDR2: MDHEN and SYDVKM. The V gene lost 7 bases and the J gene lost 1 base, with 14 bases spanning the gap. This CDR3 has 15 amino acids. Here the CDR3 DNA reads TGTGCCAGCACCCGAAGGGATATGAGCAATCAGCCCCAGCATTTT. Translation gives CASTRRDMSNQPQHF.

This clone was observed a single time. The same CDR3 can be traced to other DNA sequences in this sample. The CDR3 protein is CASSLGGARETQYF. The CDR3 DNA reads TGCGCCAGCAGCTTGGGAGGGGCCCGAGAGACCCAGTACTTC. The chain recombines TRBV5-1 with TRBJ2-5; D assignment may be TRBD1 or TRBD2 (5 bases each). V was clipped by 0 bases and J by 4 bases, with 10 bases between them. Germline lookup yields CDR1 SGHRS and CDR2 YFSETQ. The CDR3 totals 14 residues.

This clone was seen only once. V usage is TRBV2 and J usage is TRBJ1-1, with a possible D match to TRBD1 (5 bases). The CDR3 extends over 14 amino acids. Germline CDR1 and CDR2: SNHLY and FYNNEI. The V end lost 7 bases, the J end lost 4 bases, and 16 bases lay between the germline ends. The CDR3 loop is CASTWSTGGTEAFF. CDR3 DNA sequence: TGTGCCAGCACGTGGTCGACCGGGGGCACTGAAGCTTTCTTT. Together with reference TRBV2 and TRBJ1-1, the CDR3 gives the full variable domain: EPEVTQTPSHQVTQMGQEVILRCVPISNHLYFYWYRQILGQKVEFLVSFYNNEISEKSEIFDDQFSVERPDGSNFTLKIRSTKLEDSAMYFCASTWSTGGTEAFFGQGTRLTVV.

A remark on this clone: The identical CDR3 is also encoded by other nucleotide sequences in the sample. The rearrangement joins TRBV7-9 to TRBJ2-7; TRBD1 matches 11 bases. CDR1 and CDR2 from the germline V gene are SEHNR and FQNEAQ (reference sequence). Losses at the gene ends were 4 bases for V and 6 bases for J; bases not matched to a gene: 8. CDR3 length: 15 residues. CDR3 in DNA: TGTGCCAGCAGCTCCTCCGGGACAGGGGGACGCGAGCAGTACTTC. Translating gives CASSSSGTGGREQYF.

This clone was seen more than once but under ten times. The gene calls are TRBV19 and TRBJ2-1, with D tentatively TRBD1 or TRBD2 (5 bases each). The germline V gene encodes CDR1 LNHDA and CDR2 SQIVND (reference sequence). The CDR3 covers 20 residues. Trimming stripped 6 bases from V and 4 bases from J, with 31 bases between. The chain's CDR3 is CASRQLVRGVTGPFYNEQFF. As DNA, the CDR3 is TGTGCCAGTAGGCAACTAGTAAGAGGAGTTACGGGACCTTTTTACAATGAGCAGTTCTTC.

To note about this clone: Other DNA sequences within the sample encode an identical CDR3. The chain links TRBV2 to TRBJ2-4; D not certain. There are 14 residues in the CDR3. Per germline, CDR1 SNHLY and CDR2 FYNNEI. V lost 1 base, J lost 0 bases, and 4 bases lay in between. For the CDR3, the DNA is TGTGCCAGCAGTGAAGGGGGAGCCAAAAACATTCAGTACTTC. Translated: CASSEGGAKNIQYF.

This chain links TRBV23-1 with TRBJ1-4, with D possibly matching TRBD1 (5 bases). TRBV23-1 is an open reading frame whose function is uncertain. CDR3 length: 17 amino acids. Trimming pared 3 bases from V and 0 bases from J, leaving 14 bases between. CDR3 loop: CASSQSPGTPTNEKLFF. In DNA form, the CDR3 reads TGCGCCAGCAGTCAGTCGCCCGGGACGCCAACTAATGAAAAACTGTTTTTT.

The CDR3 protein is CASSRGGGPGTDTQYF. The CDR3 DNA follows: TGTGCCAGTAGCAGGGGAGGGGGCCCTGGCACAGATACGCAGTATTTT. The chain links TRBV19 to TRBJ2-3; TRBD1 or TRBD2 may be the D gene (7 bases each). Germline assignment: CDR1 LNHDA and CDR2 SQIVND (reference sequence). V lost 6 bases and J 1 base, leaving 17 bases between the germline ends. CDR3 length equals 16 residues.

This clone occurred many times. The gene calls are TRBV7-2 and TRBJ1-5; D is uncertain. V shed 5 bases and J shed 4 bases, with 6 bases lying between them. CDR1 and CDR2 from the germline V gene are SGHTA and FQGNSA. This CDR3 region has 12 residues. CDR3 residues: CASSTLNQPQHF. The DNA for the CDR3 is TGTGCCAGCAGCACTCTAAATCAGCCCCAGCATTTT.

The chain links TRBV25-1 to TRBJ1-2; D may be TRBD1 (5 bases). This CDR3 contains 13 residues. Germline CDR1 reads MGHDK; CDR2 reads SYGVNS. Trimming removed 4 bases at V and 3 bases at J, with 9 bases between. The CDR3 coding sequence is TGTGCCAGCAGTGCCACAGGATACTATGGCTACACCTTC. Encoded protein: CASSATGYYGYTF.

CDR3 in amino acids: CASSLAKKGPYGYTF. The CDR3 DNA is TGTGCCAGCAGCTTAGCGAAGAAGGGGCCATATGGCTACACCTTC. This chain connects TRBV5-4 to TRBJ1-2; D may be TRBD1 (5 bases). With 2 bases removed from V and 5 bases from J, the gap between germline ends came to 16 bases. In germline, CDR1 is SGHNT, CDR2 YYREEE (reference sequence). The CDR3 is made up of 15 amino acids.

The chain is built from TRBV7-8 and TRBJ2-3, with D possibly matching TRBD2 (6 bases). This CDR3 comprises 17 residues. Deletions cut 4 bases from V and 0 bases from J, with 17 bases between. Germline CDR1 is SGHVS and CDR2 is FQNEAQ. The CDR3 here is CASSYPGGPTSTDTQYF. Written as DNA, the CDR3 is TGTGCCAGCAGCTACCCCGGGGGTCCGACTAGCACAGATACGCAGTATTTT.

This clone was observed many times. V gene TRBV7-9 combines with J gene TRBJ1-4, with 9 bases lining up with TRBD1. The CDR3 is 17 amino acids. Germline loops: CDR1 SEHNR, CDR2 FQNEAQ (reference sequence). Germline trimming cut 5 bases from V and 3 bases from J; bases unmatched to any gene: 10. In DNA, the CDR3 is TGTGCCAGCAGCATAGGACAGGGGAGAGGAGCTAATGAAAAACTGTTTTTT. It is translated as CASSIGQGRGANEKLFF. Variable domain in full (rest from reference TRBV7-9 and TRBJ1-4): DTGVSQNPRHKITKRGQNVTFRCDPISEHNRLYWYRQTLGQGPEFLTYFQNEAQLEKSRLLSDRFSAERPKGSFSTLEIQRTEQGDSAMYLCASSIGQGRGANEKLFFGSGTQLSVL.

This clone was found once. In DNA form, the CDR3 reads TGTGCCAGCTCACCCGGGACAGGGGCCGCCGGGGAGCAGTTCTTC. It translates to CASSPGTGAAGEQFF. The J gene is TRBJ2-1, the V gene TRBV18, with 10 bases that match TRBD1. This CDR3 is built from 15 residues. The V gene end was trimmed by 3 bases and the J gene end by 10 bases; junction bases not matched to a gene: 9. Germline V gives CDR1 KGHSH, CDR2 LQKENI.

The chain employs TRBV28 and TRBJ1-1; D not certain. The CDR3 is 17 amino acids. Deletions cut 4 bases from V and 1 base from J, with 19 bases between. Germline assignment: CDR1 MDHEN and CDR2 SYDVKM. Here the CDR3 DNA reads TGTGCCAGCAGTTCCTACCGGTCCAAGAAAGGGAACACTGAAGCTTTCTTT. Its protein product is CASSSYRSKKGNTEAFF.

This clone turned up a few times. The chain carries TRBV19 and TRBJ1-1, with no clear D. The CDR3 spans 14 residues. CDR1 and CDR2 (germline): LNHDA, SQIVND (reference sequence). V was shortened by 3 bases and J by 0 bases, with 8 bases between the two germline ends. The CDR3 reads CASSIIGLNTEAFF. The CDR3 bases are TGTGCCAGTAGTATCATAGGTCTGAACACTGAAGCTTTCTTT.

The chain is built from TRBV28 and TRBJ1-2, with D perhaps matching TRBD1 (6 bases). CDR3 length: 13 amino acids. Germline assignment: CDR1 MDHEN and CDR2 SYDVKM. Trimming shortened V by 5 bases and J by 4 bases, and 11 bases separated the two germline ends. The CDR3 DNA sequence: TGTGCCAGCAGTGAGGGGGGGCTCTATGGCTACACCTTC. Translating gives CASSEGGLYGYTF.

A single count supports this clone. The J gene is TRBJ2-1, the V gene TRBV10-1; D might be TRBD2 (6 bases). CDR1 WNHNN and CDR2 SYGVQD come from the germline V gene (reference sequence). The CDR3 contains 16 residues. Between the trimmed V and J ends, which lost 4 bases and 9 bases, there was a span of 22 bases. The CDR3 sequence: CASSGPPDGGRAEQFF. CDR3 nucleotide sequence: TGCGCCAGCAGTGGACCGCCGGACGGGGGAAGGGCTGAGCAGTTCTTC.

The chain couples TRBV23-1 to TRBJ2-1, with a tentative D call TRBD1 (6 bases). TRBV23-1 counts as an open reading frame of uncertain function. The CDR3 is 16 amino acids. Trimming removed 1 base from V and 12 bases from J, with 22 bases in between. The CDR3 nucleotides are TGCGCCAGCAGTCAATTCCCCCGAGACAGGCGATCTTTGCAGTTCTTC. Translating gives CASSQFPRDRRSLQFF.

The chain combines TRBV5-1 with TRBJ2-6; tentatively, D is TRBD1 (6 bases). The CDR3 has 16 residues. The germline CDR1 and CDR2 sequences are SGHRS and YFSETQ. Trimming took 5 bases from V and 2 from J, leaving 14 bases between them. The CDR3 reads CASSIMSGAGANVLTF. CDR3 sequence (DNA): TGCGCCAGCAGTATCATGTCAGGGGCTGGGGCCAACGTCCTGACTTTC.

The CDR3 DNA follows: TGTGCCAGCAGCCGAGCGGTCAATACTCCCTACGAGCAGTACTTC. It codes for CASSRAVNTPYEQYF. This chain joins TRBV7-2 and TRBJ2-7, with D possibly TRBD2 on 5 matching bases. The germline V gene has CDR1 SGHTA and CDR2 FQGNSA. V shed 5 bases and J shed 2 bases, with 16 bases lying between them. The CDR3 is made up of 15 amino acids.

This chain uses TRBV5-1 with TRBJ2-1; tentatively, D is TRBD2 (6 bases). Between the trimmed V and J ends, which lost 4 bases and 2 bases, there was a span of 13 bases. The CDR3 spans 15 residues. Germline CDR1 is SGHRS and CDR2 is YFSETQ. CDR3 in DNA: TGCGCCAGCAGCCATAGCGGACCCCCCTACAATGAGCAGTTCTTC. Its translation: CASSHSGPPYNEQFF.

V usage is TRBV27 and J usage is TRBJ2-5; D is undetermined. The V gene lost 2 bases and the J gene lost 3 bases, with 7 bases spanning the gap. CDR3 length: 13 amino acids. Germline CDR1 MNHEY, CDR2 SMNVEV (reference sequence). CDR3 region: CASSLRSKETQYF. CDR3 bases: TGTGCCAGCAGTTTAAGGTCGAAAGAGACCCAGTACTTC.

V and J are TRBV5-6 and TRBJ2-1; the D is unclear. V lost 3 bases and J 5 bases, leaving 9 bases between the germline ends. The CDR3 has 13 residues. Germline V gives CDR1 SGHDT, CDR2 YYEEEE. The CDR3 region has the DNA TGTGCCAGCAGCTACGGTTACGACAATGAGCAGTTCTTC. This gives the protein CASSYGYDNEQFF. Together with reference TRBV5-6 and TRBJ2-1, the CDR3 gives the full variable domain: DAGVTQSPTHLIKTRGQQVTLRCSPKSGHDTVSWYQQALGQGPQFIFQYYEEEERQRGNFPDRFSGHQFPNYSSELNVNALLLGDSALYLCASSYGYDNEQFFGPGTRLTVL.